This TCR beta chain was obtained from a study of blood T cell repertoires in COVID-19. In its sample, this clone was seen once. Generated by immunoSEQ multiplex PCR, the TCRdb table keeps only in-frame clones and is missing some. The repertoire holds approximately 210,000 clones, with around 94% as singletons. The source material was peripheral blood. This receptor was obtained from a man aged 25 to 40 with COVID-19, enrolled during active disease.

DNA of the CDR3: TGTGCCAGCAGAGACAGACCAACTAATGAAAAACTGTTTTTT. Residues: CASRDRPTNEKLFF. The V and J genes are TRBV5-4 and TRBJ1-4; TRBD1 might be the D (5 bases). Germline V gene lookup returns CDR1 SGHNT and CDR2 YYREEE (reference sequence). Trimming took off 5 bases at V and 0 bases at J, with 8 bases between the two ends. The CDR3 is 14 residues long.